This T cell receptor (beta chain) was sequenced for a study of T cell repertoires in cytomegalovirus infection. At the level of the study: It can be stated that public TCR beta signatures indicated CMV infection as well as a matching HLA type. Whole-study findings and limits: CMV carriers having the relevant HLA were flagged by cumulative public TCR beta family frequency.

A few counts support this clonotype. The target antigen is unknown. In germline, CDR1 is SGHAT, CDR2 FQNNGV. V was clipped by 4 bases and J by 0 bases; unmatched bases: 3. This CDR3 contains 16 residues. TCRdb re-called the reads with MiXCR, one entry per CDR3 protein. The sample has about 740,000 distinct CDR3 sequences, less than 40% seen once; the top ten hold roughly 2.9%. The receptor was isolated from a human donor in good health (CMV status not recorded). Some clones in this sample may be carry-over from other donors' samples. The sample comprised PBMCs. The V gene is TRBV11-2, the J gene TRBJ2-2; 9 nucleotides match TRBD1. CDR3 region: CASSWDRAANTGELFF. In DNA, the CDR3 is TGTGCCAGCAGCTGGGACAGGGCCGCGAACACCGGGGAGCTGTTTTTT.